The 23 T cell receptor beta chains listed next were all sequenced from one sample in a study of Ad26.COV2.S vaccination and SARS-CoV-2 variants. Here immunoSEQ multiplex PCR was the method, and the copy in TCRdb shows in-frame clones only, minus some. The top ten clones hold around 5.5% of a sample with about 330,000 clones, 90% of them seen once. Treatment indicated: 15 to 20 received Ad26.COV2.S at low or high dose, single or two shots; about 5 received placebo; per-sample allocation not given. Samples came from day 63 after the first vaccine or placebo injection. Sequencing was performed on peripheral blood, taken in a trial of Ad26.COV2.S vaccine versus placebo. The source is a person aged 18-65 years who received the Ad26.COV2.S COVID-19 vaccine or a placebo.

The chain couples TRBV10-3 to TRBJ1-2; unclear D gene. Germline V gene sequence: CDR1 ENHRY, CDR2 SYGVKD. This CDR3 has 15 amino acids. V lost 3 bases, J lost 4 bases, and 15 bases lay in between. The CDR3 protein is CAISERGTSSYGYTF. The DNA for the CDR3 is TGTGCCATCAGTGAACGGGGAACGTCTAGCTATGGCTACACCTTC.

The genes are TRBV4-3 and TRBJ1-2, with D unresolved. This CDR3 comprises 16 residues. The germline gives CDR1 LGHNA, CDR2 YSLEER. V dropped 0 bases and J dropped 1 base, with 12 bases sitting between them. CDR3 sequence (DNA): TGCGCCAGCAGCCAAGACTATGACACACTTAACTATGGCTACACCTTC. Its translation is CASSQDYDTLNYGYTF.

The chain links TRBV4-3 to TRBJ1-1; D unresolved. The V end was cut by 1 base, the J end by 1 base, with 7 bases between. Germline V CDR1 and CDR2: LGHNA, YSLEER. This CDR3 contains 14 residues. CDR3 amino acids: CASSQAYKNTEAFF. For the CDR3, the DNA is TGCGCCAGCAGCCAAGCTTACAAGAACACTGAAGCTTTCTTT.

This chain joins TRBV19 and TRBJ2-1, with D possibly called TRBD1 or TRBD2 (7 bases each). Germline CDR1 is LNHDA and CDR2 is SQIVND (reference sequence). V was pared by 5 bases and J by 7 bases, with 21 bases between. This CDR3 has 16 amino acids. CDR3 loop: CASSLVDREGKNEQFF. The CDR3 coding sequence is TGTGCCAGTAGTCTTGTAGACAGGGAGGGAAAAAATGAGCAGTTCTTC.

The chain is built from TRBV6-6 and TRBJ2-7; D tentatively fits TRBD1 or TRBD2 (6 bases each). The CDR3 loop spans 15 amino acids. In germline, CDR1 is MNHNY, CDR2 SVGAGI (reference sequence). Trimming cost V 6 bases and J 3 bases, with 18 bases left between them. The CDR3: CASREGQGRIYEQYV. The CDR3 DNA reads TGTGCCAGCAGGGAGGGTCAGGGGCGGATCTACGAGCAGTACGTC.

V is TRBV23-1 and J is TRBJ2-7; either TRBD1 or TRBD2 may fit D (5 bases each). TRBV23-1 is noted as an ORF with a role that remains uncertain. V lost 4 bases, J lost 1 base, and 11 bases lay in between. The CDR3 loop spans 14 amino acids. The CDR3 nucleotides read TGCGCCAGCAGTCCTGGGGGTTATTCCTACGAGCAGTACGTC. Translating gives CASSPGGYSYEQYV.

The rearrangement uses TRBV18 and TRBJ1-5, with 7 nucleotides matching TRBD1. The CDR3 extends over 15 amino acids. V shed 3 bases, J shed 6 bases, and the junction held 8 bases outside the gene matches. Germline-derived CDR1 and CDR2 are KGHSH and LQKENI. CDR3 protein: CASSPGQGDVQPQHF. The DNA for the CDR3 is TGTGCCAGCTCACCGGGCCAGGGGGATGTTCAGCCCCAGCATTTT.

The chain couples TRBV20-1 to TRBJ1-2; D uncertain. Germline-derived CDR1 and CDR2 are DFQATT and SNEGSKA (reference sequence). This CDR3 region has 16 residues. V lost 3 bases and J 6 bases, leaving 23 bases between the germline ends. The CDR3 is CSASPGSWAGANGYTF. CDR3 DNA sequence: TGCAGTGCTAGTCCCGGATCTTGGGCAGGCGCTAATGGCTACACCTTC.

The chain joins TRBV29-1 to TRBJ2-1, with no clear D. Germline V gene sequence: CDR1 SQVTM, CDR2 ANQGSEA. Trimming pared 1 base from V and 9 bases from J, leaving 16 bases between. The CDR3 runs 14 residues. The CDR3: CSVEVPPVRGEQFF. The CDR3 DNA reads as TGCAGCGTTGAAGTCCCCCCAGTGAGAGGTGAGCAGTTCTTC.

The chain uses TRBV15 and TRBJ1-2; 7 bases match TRBD1. V was pared by 4 bases and J by 7 bases, with 15 bases of the junction left unmatched. The CDR3 sequence is 16 residues long. Per the germline V gene, CDR1 is LNHNV and CDR2 is YYDKDF (reference sequence). CDR3 nucleotide sequence: TGTGCCACCAGCAAAGAGGGGGCACAGGGCTTTCGTGGCTACACCTTC. Protein product: CATSKEGAQGFRGYTF. Variable domain in full (rest from reference TRBV15 and TRBJ1-2): DAMVIQNPRYQVTQFGKPVTLSCSQTLNHNVMYWYQQKSSQAPKLLFHYYDKDFNNEADTPDNFQSRRPNTSFCFLDIRSPGLGDTAMYLCATSKEGAQGFRGYTFGSGTRLTVV.

V gene TRBV6-1 combines with J gene TRBJ1-2; D gene unclear. This CDR3 is built from 13 residues. In germline, CDR1 is MNHNS, CDR2 SASEGT. V dropped 1 base and J dropped 4 bases, with 7 bases sitting between them. In nucleotides, the CDR3 is TGTGCCAGCAGTGAAGACCCAGGCTATGGCTACACCTTC. This sequence encodes CASSEDPGYGYTF.

The chain is built from TRBV4-1 and TRBJ2-1, with 13 bases matching TRBD2. This CDR3 is 16 amino acids long. The V gene's germline CDR1 is MGHRA and CDR2 YSYEKL. J lost 15 bases, V lost 1 base, and 12 bases had no gene match. CDR3 bases: TGCGCCAGCAGCCAAGGAACTCCACTAGCGGGGGGGAGACCGTTCTTC. It codes for CASSQGTPLAGGRPFF.

This clone occurred a few times. V gene TRBV27 combines with J gene TRBJ1-1, with D possibly TRBD1 on 5 matching bases. Germline loops: CDR1 MNHEY, CDR2 SMNVEV (reference sequence). The CDR3 contains 16 residues. The ends were cut back, 4 bases at V and 1 base at J, with 16 bases in the middle. CDR3 in amino acids: CASSWFPLQENTEAFF. CDR3 sequence (DNA): TGTGCCAGCAGTTGGTTCCCTTTACAGGAGAACACTGAAGCTTTCTTT.

V usage is TRBV4-3 and J usage is TRBJ1-3; the D gene is possibly TRBD1 (5 bases). The germline gives CDR1 LGHNA, CDR2 YSLEER. The ends were cut back, 0 bases at V and 2 bases at J, with 17 bases in the middle. This CDR3 is built from 18 residues. Here the CDR3 reads CASSQDYSTATTGNTIYF. CDR3 sequence (DNA): TGCGCCAGCAGCCAAGACTACTCGACAGCGACAACTGGAAACACCATATATTTT.

The rearrangement links TRBV7-3 to TRBJ1-1; maybe TRBD1 (6 bases). The CDR3 has 13 amino acids. Trimming pared 3 bases from V and 3 bases from J, leaving 8 bases between. CDR1 is SGHTA and CDR2 is FQGTGA in the germline V gene. The CDR3 sequence: CASSLHRDTEAFF. The CDR3 bases are TGTGCCAGCAGCTTGCACAGGGACACTGAAGCTTTCTTT.

V is TRBV7-2 and J is TRBJ2-7; tentatively, D is TRBD1 or TRBD2 (5 bases each). Trimming took off 5 bases at V and 1 base at J, with 15 bases between the two ends. Germline CDR1 and CDR2: SGHTA and FQGNSA. The CDR3 totals 15 residues. CDR3 sequence: CASSPTGARSYEQYV. CDR3 DNA sequence: TGTGCCAGCAGCCCAACCGGGGCCAGGTCCTACGAGCAGTACGTC.

The chain has TRBV15 and TRBJ1-5; no clear D. The ends were cut back, 1 base at V and 2 bases at J, with 6 bases in the middle. Germline V lookup: CDR1 LNHNV, CDR2 YYDKDF (reference sequence). This CDR3 has 14 amino acids. CDR3 protein: CATSRGGGNQPQHF. CDR3 coding DNA: TGTGCCACCAGCAGAGGCGGGGGCAATCAGCCCCAGCATTTT.

Written as DNA, the CDR3 is TGTGCCAGCAGTCAAATCTGGGATGCGCTTCCCAATGAGCAGTTCTTC. Translated: CASSQIWDALPNEQFF. This chain connects TRBV3-1 (or the pseudogene TRBV3-2) to TRBJ2-1; D uncertain. Trimming stripped 6 bases from V and 6 bases from J, with 21 bases between. The CDR3 extends over 16 amino acids. Germline V gene sequence: CDR1 LGHDT, CDR2 YNNKEL (reference sequence).

V usage is TRBV18 and J usage is TRBJ2-2; 8 bases match TRBD2. The CDR3 runs 18 residues. V gave up 6 bases and J gave up 6 bases; unmatched junction bases: 18. Germline CDR1 and CDR2: KGHSH and LQKENI. The CDR3 coding sequence is TGTGCCAGCTCCCGATCGAGGGGGGCGGGAGGCGTCGCCGGGGAGCTGTTTTTT. Its protein product is CASSRSRGAGGVAGELFF.

The DNA for the CDR3 is TGCGCCAGCGGAGACATGAACACCGGGGAGCTGTTTTTT. It specifies CASGDMNTGELFF. This chain uses TRBV10-2 with TRBJ2-2; no clear D. The CDR3 consists of 13 residues. The V gene's germline CDR1 is WSHSY and CDR2 SAAADI. Trimming removed 8 bases at V and 1 base at J, with 8 bases between.

This clone has only one observation. This sequence joins TRBV2 and TRBJ1-1; unclear D gene. Between the trimmed V and J ends, which lost 8 bases and 0 bases, there was a span of 13 bases. Looked up from germline, CDR1 is SNHLY and CDR2 is FYNNEI. This CDR3 has 14 residues. CDR3 DNA sequence: TGTGCCAGCCTCCAGGCCTCAATGAACACTGAAGCTTTCTTT. It is translated as CASLQASMNTEAFF.

The CDR3 DNA follows: TGTGCCAGTAGCGGGAGAGATCAGCCCCAGCATTTT. This sequence encodes CASSGRDQPQHF. The chain carries TRBV19 and TRBJ1-5; D is ambiguous. Germline CDR1 and CDR2: LNHDA and SQIVND (reference sequence). This CDR3 has 12 amino acids. Trimming stripped 6 bases from V and 5 bases from J, with 8 bases between.

In its sample, this clone was seen a few times. The J gene is TRBJ1-4, the V gene TRBV4-3; unclear D gene. V shed 0 bases and J shed 3 bases, with 5 bases lying between them. This CDR3 has 14 amino acids. Germline V gene sequence: CDR1 LGHNA, CDR2 YSLEER. The CDR3 DNA reads as TGCGCCAGCAGCCAAGAGGGTCCTAATGAAAAACTGTTTTTT. Protein sequence: CASSQEGPNEKLFF.